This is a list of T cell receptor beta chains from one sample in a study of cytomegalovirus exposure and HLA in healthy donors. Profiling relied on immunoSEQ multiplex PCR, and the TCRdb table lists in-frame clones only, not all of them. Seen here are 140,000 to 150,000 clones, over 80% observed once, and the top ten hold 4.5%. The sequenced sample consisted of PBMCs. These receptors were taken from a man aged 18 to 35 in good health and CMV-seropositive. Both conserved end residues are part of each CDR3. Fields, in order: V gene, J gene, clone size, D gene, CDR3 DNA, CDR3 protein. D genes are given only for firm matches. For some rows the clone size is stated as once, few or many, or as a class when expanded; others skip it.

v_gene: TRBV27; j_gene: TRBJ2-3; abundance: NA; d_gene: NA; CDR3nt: TGTGCCAGCAGACCCTCTGGCCCCACAGATACGCAGTATTTT; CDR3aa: CASRPSGPTDTQYF
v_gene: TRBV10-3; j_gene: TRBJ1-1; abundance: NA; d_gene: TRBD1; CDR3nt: TGTGCCATCAGGGAACAGGGGATCACTGAAGCTTTCTTT; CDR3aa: CAIREQGITEAFF
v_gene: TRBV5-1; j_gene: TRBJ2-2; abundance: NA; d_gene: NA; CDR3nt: TGCGCCAGCAGCTTGGGGCAGAACACCGGGGAGCTGTTTTTT; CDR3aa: CASSLGQNTGELFF
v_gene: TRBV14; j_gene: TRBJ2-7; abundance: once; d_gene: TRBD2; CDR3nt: TGTGCCAGCAGCCGAACTAGCGGGAGTATCTACGAGCAGTACTTC; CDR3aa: CASSRTSGSIYEQYF
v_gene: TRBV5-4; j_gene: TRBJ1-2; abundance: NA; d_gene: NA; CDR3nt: TGTGCCAGCAGCTCCCAGGGGTGGACCTATGGCTACACCTTC; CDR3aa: CASSSQGWTYGYTF
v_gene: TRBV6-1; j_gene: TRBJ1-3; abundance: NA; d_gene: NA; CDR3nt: TGTGCCAGTCGGGGGAAGGAAGCAGGAAACACCATATATTTT; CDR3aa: CASRGKEAGNTIYF
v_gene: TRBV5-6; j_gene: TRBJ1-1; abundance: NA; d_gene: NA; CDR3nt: TGTGCCAGCAACCTAGGAAGGGGAAACACTGAAGCTTTCTTT; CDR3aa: CASNLGRGNTEAFF
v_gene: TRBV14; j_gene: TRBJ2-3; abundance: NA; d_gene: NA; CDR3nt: TGTGCCAGCAGCCTGATACTAGGTGGCACAGATACGCAGTATTTT; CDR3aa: CASSLILGGTDTQYF
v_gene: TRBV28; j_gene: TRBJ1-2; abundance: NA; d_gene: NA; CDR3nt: TGTGCCAGCAGTTTGAGGACTAACTATGGCTACACCTTC; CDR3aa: CASSLRTNYGYTF
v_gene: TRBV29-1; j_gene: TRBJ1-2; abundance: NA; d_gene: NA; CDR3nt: TGCAGCGGTCAACAGGGAGCTAACTATGGCTACACCTTC; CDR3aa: CSGQQGANYGYTF
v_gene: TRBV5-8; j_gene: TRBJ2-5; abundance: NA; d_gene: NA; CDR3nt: TGTGCCAGCAGCTTGGCGGCAGGGCTTGGACAGACCCAGTACTTC; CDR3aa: CASSLAAGLGQTQYF
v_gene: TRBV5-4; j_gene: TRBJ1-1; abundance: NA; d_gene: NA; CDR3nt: TGTGCCAGCAGCTTGGCCGGAGGGGCTGAAGCTTTCTTT; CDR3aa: CASSLAGGAEAFF
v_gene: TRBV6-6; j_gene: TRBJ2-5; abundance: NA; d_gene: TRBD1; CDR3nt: TGTGCCAGCAGTTACCCGGGACAGCAAGAGACCCAGTACTTC; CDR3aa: CASSYPGQQETQYF
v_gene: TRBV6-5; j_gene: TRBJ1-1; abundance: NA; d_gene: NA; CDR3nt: TGTGCCAGCAGCCCAGGGACTCTCAACACTGAAGCTTTCTTT; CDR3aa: CASSPGTLNTEAFF
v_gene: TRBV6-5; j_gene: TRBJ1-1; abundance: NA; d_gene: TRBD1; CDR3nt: TGTGCCAGCAGTTACATAGGGACAGGCGAGAGGGAGGCTTTCTTT; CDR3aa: CASSYIGTGEREAFF
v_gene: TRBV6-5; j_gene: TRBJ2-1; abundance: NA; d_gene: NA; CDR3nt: TGTGCCAGCAGTTACTCGTGGCAGGGCAACGTTGAGCAGTTCTTC; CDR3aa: CASSYSWQGNVEQFF
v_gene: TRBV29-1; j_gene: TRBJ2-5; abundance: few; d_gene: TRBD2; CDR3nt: TGCAGCGTAAAACTAGCGGAAGAGACCCAGTACTTC; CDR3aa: CSVKLAEETQYF
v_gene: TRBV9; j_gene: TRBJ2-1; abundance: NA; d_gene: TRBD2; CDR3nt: TGTGCCAGCAGCGTAGCTGATATAGCGGGCCAGAACAATGAGCAGTTCTTC; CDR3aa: CASSVADIAGQNNEQFF
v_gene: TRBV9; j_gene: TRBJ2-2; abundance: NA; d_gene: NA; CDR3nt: TGTGCCAGCAGCCCAGGACTGGGAAACCTGTACACCGGGGAGCTGTTTTTT; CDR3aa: CASSPGLGNLYTGELFF